This TCR beta chain was obtained from a study of T cell responses to AZD1222 COVID-19 vaccine. At the level of the study: Pooling covered second doses at about 4 or about 12 weeks. Overall study results and limits: Vaccine-associated CD4 TCRs spanned spike, dominant at 160-218 and 743-854. Receipt of two AZD1222 doses was followed by a rise in Spike-specific TCR breadth and depth.

In the case of this clone: Antigen: not known.

Generated by immunoSEQ multiplex PCR, the TCRdb table keeps only in-frame clones and is missing some. This table holds about 96,000 clones, roughly 87% found once. Germline V gene lookup returns CDR1 GTSNPN and CDR2 SVGIG (reference sequence). V trimming: 4 bases; J trimming: 9 bases; junction bases outside the gene matches: 7. The CDR3 covers 12 residues. The clonotype comes from an adult in good health. The material sequenced was peripheral blood, taken on day 0 of AZD1222 vaccination. V is TRBV30 and J is TRBJ1-2; 8 bases match TRBD1. This CDR3 is CAWNDRGKSYTF. CDR3 coding DNA: TGTGCCTGGAATGACAGGGGAAAGAGCTACACCTTC.